This T cell receptor beta chain came from a study of blood T cell repertoires in COVID-19. Overall study context: Spain, Italy and the United States supplied samples that represented acute and convalescent COVID-19. Sources were T cells, B-cell-depleted T cells, or PBMCs; the material itself was cDNA or gDNA.

This CDR3 has 17 amino acids. CDR1 and CDR2 (germline): LGHNA, YSLEER. Trimming removed 0 bases at V and 1 base at J, with 15 bases between. Seattle cases were enrolled at active infection and followed longitudinally. Per the original methods: From reference gene primer amplification, estimates of nucleated cell counts were derived. The repertoire was sequenced with immunoSEQ multiplex PCR; TCRdb's copy has only in-frame clones and lacks some. V, J and clone size were drawn from that table, and D and trimming were deduced from the DNA. The sample holds approximately 200,000 clones; more than 75% are singletons and the top ten take around 5.9%.

Sequenced: peripheral blood. The V gene is TRBV4-3, the J gene TRBJ1-2; tentatively, D is TRBD1 (5 bases). The source is a middle-aged woman with COVID-19, enrolled during active disease. The CDR3 DNA follows: TGCGCCAGCAGCCAAGAGACAGTCCTTCTCGGTAACTATGGCTACACCTTC. Protein product: CASSQETVLLGNYGYTF.